This T cell receptor beta chain is from a study of graft-versus-host responses after intestinal transplantation. Looking at the study overall: Every one of the recipients received anti-thymocyte globulin induction and afterwards took tacrolimus and steroids for roughly 3 years.

Measured with immunoSEQ multiplex PCR; TCRdb has only the in-frame clones, and not every one. The sample lists tens of thousands of clones, around 85% occurring once. This CDR3 comprises 15 residues. The germline CDR1 and CDR2 sequences are MGHRA and YSYEKL. V trimming: 4 bases; J trimming: 5 bases; junction bases outside the gene matches: 9. Only a few counts were recorded for this clone. No antigen is known for it. The chain has TRBV4-1 and TRBJ1-1; 8 bases agree with TRBD1. Source: unstimulated CD4+ T cells sorted from spleen or lymph node cells, taken before transplant. The sequence was collected from a human donor who was the organ donor for an intestinal transplant. In DNA, the CDR3 is TGCGCCAGCAGCCCACCAGGGGGCCGGGATACTGAAGCTTTCTTT. Its translation: CASSPPGGRDTEAFF.